This T cell receptor (beta chain) was identified in a study of regulatory T cells in long-lasting Graves disease. This clonotype was detected ten times or more. Germline CDR1 and CDR2: SGHNT and YENEEA. The germline V and J ends were trimmed by 5 bases and 2 bases, with 19 bases remaining between them. This CDR3 spans 17 amino acids. Specified time point: newly diagnosed GD, antithyroid drugs for less than 3 months. Generation of the TCR library employed RNA extracted from PBMCs. Arm-PCR of CDR3 regions and iRepertoire HTBI primers were the basis on which TCR beta libraries were built. TCRdb re-called the multiplex PCR reads with MiXCR, one entry per CDR3 protein. The repertoire holds roughly 420,000 distinct CDR3 sequences, with about 16% as singletons.

This clonotype was sampled from a female donor with Graves disease. The chain employs TRBV11-3 and TRBJ2-1; D is possibly TRBD1 (7 bases). Specimen: peripheral blood mononuclear cells (PBMCs), collected at new diagnosis, from a patient treated with antithyroid drugs. The CDR3 sequence is CASSQSFGRGAYNEQFF. The CDR3 DNA reads as TGTGCCAGCAGCCAGTCCTTTGGCAGGGGGGCCTACAATGAGCAGTTCTTC.